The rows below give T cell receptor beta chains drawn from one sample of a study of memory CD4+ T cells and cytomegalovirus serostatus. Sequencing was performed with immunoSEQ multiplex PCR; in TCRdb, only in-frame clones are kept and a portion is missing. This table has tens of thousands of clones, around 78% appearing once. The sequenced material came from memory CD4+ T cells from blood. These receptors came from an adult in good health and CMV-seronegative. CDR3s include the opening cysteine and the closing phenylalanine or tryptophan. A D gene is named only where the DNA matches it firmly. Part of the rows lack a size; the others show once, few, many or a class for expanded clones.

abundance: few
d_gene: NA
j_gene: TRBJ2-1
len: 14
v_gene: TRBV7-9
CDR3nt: TGTGCCAGCAGCTTAAATTCCCAGTCAAATGAGCAGTTCTTC
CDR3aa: CASSLNSQSNEQFF

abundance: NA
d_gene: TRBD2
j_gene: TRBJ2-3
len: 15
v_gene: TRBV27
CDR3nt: TGTGCCAGCAGTTCCAGCGGGAGACCTAGAGATACGCAGTATTTT
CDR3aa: CASSSSGRPRDTQYF

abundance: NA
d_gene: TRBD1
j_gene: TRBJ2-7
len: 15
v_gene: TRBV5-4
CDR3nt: TGTGCCAGCAGCTCTCCGGGACAGGGTCCTAAGGAGCAGTACTTC
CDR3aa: CASSSPGQGPKEQYF

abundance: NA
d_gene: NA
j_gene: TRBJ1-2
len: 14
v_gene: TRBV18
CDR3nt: TGTGCCAGCTCACCAAATGAGAGGGGGAGTGGCTACACCTTC
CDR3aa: CASSPNERGSGYTF

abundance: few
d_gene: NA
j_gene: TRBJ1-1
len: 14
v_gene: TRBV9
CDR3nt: TGTGCCAGCAGTAAAACCGGGGCGCTCACTGAAGCTTTCTTT
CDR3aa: CASSKTGALTEAFF

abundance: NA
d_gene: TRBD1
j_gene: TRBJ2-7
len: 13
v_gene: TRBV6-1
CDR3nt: TGTGCCAGTAATCTACAGGGGAATAACGAGCAGTACTTC
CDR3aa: CASNLQGNNEQYF

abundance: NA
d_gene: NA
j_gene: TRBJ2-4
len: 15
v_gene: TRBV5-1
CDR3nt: TGCGCCAGCCGCTTCCAGGGAAAGTCCGAAAACATTCAGTACTTC
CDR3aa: CASRFQGKSENIQYF

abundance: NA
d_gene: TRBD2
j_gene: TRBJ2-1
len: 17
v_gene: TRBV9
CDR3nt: TGTGCCAGCAGCCCAGGGACTAGCGGGAGGGCCTACAATGAGCAGTTCTTC
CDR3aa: CASSPGTSGRAYNEQFF

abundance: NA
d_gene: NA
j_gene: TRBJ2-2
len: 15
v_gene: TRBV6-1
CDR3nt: TGTGCCAGCAGTGAAGGGGGGTCCAACACCGGGGAGCTGTTTTTT
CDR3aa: CASSEGGSNTGELFF

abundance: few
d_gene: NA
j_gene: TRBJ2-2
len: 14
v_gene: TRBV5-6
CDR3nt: TGTGCCAGCAGCCAGGTTGTGGGCACCGGGGAGCTGTTTTTT
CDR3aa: CASSQVVGTGELFF

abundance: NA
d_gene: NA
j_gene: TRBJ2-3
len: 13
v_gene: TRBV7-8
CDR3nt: TGTGCCAGCAGCGCTGGACGGTTAGATACGCAGTATTTT
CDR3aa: CASSAGRLDTQYF

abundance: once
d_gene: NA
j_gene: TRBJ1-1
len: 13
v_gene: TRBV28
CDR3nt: TGTGCCAGCAGTTTAGTGGGGAACACTGAAGCTTTCTTT
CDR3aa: CASSLVGNTEAFF

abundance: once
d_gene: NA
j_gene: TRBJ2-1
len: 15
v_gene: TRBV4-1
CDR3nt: TGCGCCAGCAGCCAAGTGGCGGTGGGGTTACGGGAGCAGTTCTTC
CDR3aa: CASSQVAVGLREQFF

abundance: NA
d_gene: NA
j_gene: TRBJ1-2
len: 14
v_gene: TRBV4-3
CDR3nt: TGCGCCAGCAGCCAAGATCTTATCCGGGGTGGCTACACCTTC
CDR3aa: CASSQDLIRGGYTF

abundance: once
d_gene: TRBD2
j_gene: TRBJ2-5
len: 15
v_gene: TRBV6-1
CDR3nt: TGTGCCAGCAGTGGTGCGGGAGGGCCACGAGAGACCCAGTACTTC
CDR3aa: CASSGAGGPRETQYF

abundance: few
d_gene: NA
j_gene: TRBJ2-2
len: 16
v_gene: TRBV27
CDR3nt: TGTGCCAGCAGCCGGGACTGGAATCAGGTTACCGGGGAGCTGTTTTTT
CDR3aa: CASSRDWNQVTGELFF

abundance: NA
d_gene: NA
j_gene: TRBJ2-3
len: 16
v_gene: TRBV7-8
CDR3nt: TGTGCCAGCAGCTTAGAAGGGGTTATGGTAGGAGATACGCAGTATTTT
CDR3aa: CASSLEGVMVGDTQYF

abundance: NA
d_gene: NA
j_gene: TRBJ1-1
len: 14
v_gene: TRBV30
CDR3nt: TGTGCCTGGAGTGTACTTACGGGGGCGGCTGAAGCTTTCTTT
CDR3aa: CAWSVLTGAAEAFF

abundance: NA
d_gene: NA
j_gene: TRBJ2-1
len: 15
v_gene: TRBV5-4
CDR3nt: TGTGCCAGCAGCTCCCAGGACGCGTATTCCAATGAGCAGTTCTTC
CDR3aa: CASSSQDAYSNEQFF

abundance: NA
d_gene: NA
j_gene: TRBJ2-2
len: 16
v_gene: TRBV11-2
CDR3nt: TGTGCCAGCAGCCGGGGAGGAGGGAGAAGCCGCGGGGAGCTGTTTTTT
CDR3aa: CASSRGGGRSRGELFF

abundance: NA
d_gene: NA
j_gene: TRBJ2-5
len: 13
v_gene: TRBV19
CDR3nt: TGTGCCAGTAGCAGGGGTACTCAAGAGACCCAGTACTTC
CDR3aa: CASSRGTQETQYF

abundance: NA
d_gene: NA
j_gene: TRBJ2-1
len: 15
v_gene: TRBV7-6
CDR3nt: TGTGCCAGCAGCTTAGGGGGGGCCAGGTACAATGAGCAGTTCTTC
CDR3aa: CASSLGGARYNEQFF

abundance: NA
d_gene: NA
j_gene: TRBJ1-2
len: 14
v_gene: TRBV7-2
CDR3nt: TGTGCCAGCAGCCCCTCAAAAGCGACTTATGGCTACACCTTC
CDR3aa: CASSPSKATYGYTF

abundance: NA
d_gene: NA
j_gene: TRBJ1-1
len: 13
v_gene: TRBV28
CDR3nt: TGTGCCAGCAGTTTATCATGGAACACTGAAGCTTTCTTT
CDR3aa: CASSLSWNTEAFF

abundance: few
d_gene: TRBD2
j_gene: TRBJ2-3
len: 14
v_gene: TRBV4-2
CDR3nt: TGTGCCAGCAGCCAGGGCGGGGGGGCAGATACGCAGTATTTT
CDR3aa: CASSQGGGADTQYF

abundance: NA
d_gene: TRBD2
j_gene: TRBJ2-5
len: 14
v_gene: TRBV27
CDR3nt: TGTGCCAGCAATAGCGGGAGGGTCCTGGAGACCCAGTACTTC
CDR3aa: CASNSGRVLETQYF

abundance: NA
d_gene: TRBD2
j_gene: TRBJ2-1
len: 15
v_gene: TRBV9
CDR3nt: TGTGCCAGCAGTCGGAGCGGGAGCTCCTACAATGAGCAGTTCTTC
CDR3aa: CASSRSGSSYNEQFF

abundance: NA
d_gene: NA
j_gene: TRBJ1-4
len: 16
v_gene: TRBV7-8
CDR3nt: TGTGCCAGCAGCTATAACTTCAGGGGTAGAAATGAAAAACTGTTTTTT
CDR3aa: CASSYNFRGRNEKLFF

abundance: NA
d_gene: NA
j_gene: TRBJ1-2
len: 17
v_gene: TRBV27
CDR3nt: TGTGCCAGCAGTGACCCGCGCCAGGTGGCCCTCGGGCATGGCTACACCTTC
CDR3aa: CASSDPRQVALGHGYTF

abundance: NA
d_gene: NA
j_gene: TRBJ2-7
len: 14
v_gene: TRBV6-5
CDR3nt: TGTGCCAGCAGTTCCCAGGGTTCTCAATACGAGCAGTACTTC
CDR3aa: CASSSQGSQYEQYF

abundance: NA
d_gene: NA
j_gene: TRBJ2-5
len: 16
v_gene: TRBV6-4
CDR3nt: TGTGCCAGCAGTGACTCGGGACTCCAGTACCAAGAGACCCAGTACTTC
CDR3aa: CASSDSGLQYQETQYF

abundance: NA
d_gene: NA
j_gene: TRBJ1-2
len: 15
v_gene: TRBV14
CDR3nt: TGTGCCAGCAGCCATGAACTGGGACACTCCTATGGCTACACCTTC
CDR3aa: CASSHELGHSYGYTF

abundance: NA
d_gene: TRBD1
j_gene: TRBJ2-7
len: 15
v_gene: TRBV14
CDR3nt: TGTGCCAGCAGCCATAGACAGGGCCTCTCCTACGAGCAGTACTTC
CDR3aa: CASSHRQGLSYEQYF

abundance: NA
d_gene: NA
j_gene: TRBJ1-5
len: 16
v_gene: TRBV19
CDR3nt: TGTGCCAGTAGTTCCACCCCCCCGGACTACAATCAGCCCCAGCATTTT
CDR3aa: CASSSTPPDYNQPQHF

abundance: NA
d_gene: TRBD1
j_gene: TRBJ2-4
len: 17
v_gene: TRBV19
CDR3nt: TGTGCCAGTAGAGACAGGGGGGGGAAGACAGCCAAAAACATTCAGTACTTC
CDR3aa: CASRDRGGKTAKNIQYF

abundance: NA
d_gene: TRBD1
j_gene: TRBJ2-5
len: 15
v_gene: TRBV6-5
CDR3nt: TGTGCCAGCAGGGCGGGACAGGGGGTACAAGAGACCCAGTACTTC
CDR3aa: CASRAGQGVQETQYF

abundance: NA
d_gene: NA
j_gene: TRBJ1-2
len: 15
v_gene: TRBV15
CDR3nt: TGTGCCACCAGCAGAGAGTTACAGGTCCGAGATGGCTACACCTTC
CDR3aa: CATSRELQVRDGYTF

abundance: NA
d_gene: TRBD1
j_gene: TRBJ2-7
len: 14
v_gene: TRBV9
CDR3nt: TGTGCCAGCAGCGTTATGGACAGGGTTGGCGAGCAGTACTTC
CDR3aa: CASSVMDRVGEQYF

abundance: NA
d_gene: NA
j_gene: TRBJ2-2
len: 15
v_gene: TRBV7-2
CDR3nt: TGTGCCAGCAGCTTAGAGCTGGGGGACACCGGGGAGCTGTTTTTT
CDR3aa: CASSLELGDTGELFF

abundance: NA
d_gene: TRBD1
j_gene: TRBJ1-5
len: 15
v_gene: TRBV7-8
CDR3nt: TGTGCCAGCAGCTTCGGACAGGGTACAGCTCAGCCCCAGCATTTT
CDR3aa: CASSFGQGTAQPQHF

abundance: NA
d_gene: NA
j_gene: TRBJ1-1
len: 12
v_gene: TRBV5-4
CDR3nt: TGTGCCAGCAGGTACAGGGACACTGAAGCTTTCTTT
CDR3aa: CASRYRDTEAFF

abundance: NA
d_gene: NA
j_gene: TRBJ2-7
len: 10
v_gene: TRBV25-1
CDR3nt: TGTGCCAGCAGTGACCACGAGCAGTACTTC
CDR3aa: CASSDHEQYF

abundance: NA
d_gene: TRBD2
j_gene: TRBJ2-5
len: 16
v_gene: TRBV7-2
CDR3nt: TGTGCCAGCAGGTCCGGGACTAGCGGGATCCAAGAGACCCAGTACTTC
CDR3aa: CASRSGTSGIQETQYF

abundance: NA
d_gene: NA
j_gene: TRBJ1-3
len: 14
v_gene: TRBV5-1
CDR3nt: TGCGCCAGCAGCTTGGGGATCTCTGGAAACACCATATATTTT
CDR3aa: CASSLGISGNTIYF

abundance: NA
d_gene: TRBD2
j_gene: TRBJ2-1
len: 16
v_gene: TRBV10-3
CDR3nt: TGTGCCATCAGTGAGGGGGGACTAGCGGGTGCCGGTGAGCAGTTCTTC
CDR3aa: CAISEGGLAGAGEQFF

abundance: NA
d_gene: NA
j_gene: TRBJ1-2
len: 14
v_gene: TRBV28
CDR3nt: TGTGCCAGCAGTTTATCGGCAGATTTAACTGGCTACACCTTC
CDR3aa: CASSLSADLTGYTF